What follows is one T cell receptor beta chain and its context. Germline CDR1 and CDR2: SGHDT and YYEEEE. This CDR3 spans 16 amino acids. The ends were cut back, 0 bases at V and 0 bases at J, with 9 bases in the middle. This sample stems from a study of blood T cell repertoires in COVID-19. The protocol was immunoSEQ multiplex PCR, while the TCRdb copy is restricted to in-frame clones and leaves out a portion. Among roughly 200,000 clones listed, roughly 80% were seen once. Sequenced: peripheral blood. The chain is built from TRBV5-6 and TRBJ2-2; D remains unclear. This TCR derives from a woman older than 75 with acute or convalescent COVID-19. The DNA of the CDR3 is TGTGCCAGCAGCTTGGTTTGGCAGACGAACACCGGGGAGCTGTTTTTT. This encodes CASSLVWQTNTGELFF.